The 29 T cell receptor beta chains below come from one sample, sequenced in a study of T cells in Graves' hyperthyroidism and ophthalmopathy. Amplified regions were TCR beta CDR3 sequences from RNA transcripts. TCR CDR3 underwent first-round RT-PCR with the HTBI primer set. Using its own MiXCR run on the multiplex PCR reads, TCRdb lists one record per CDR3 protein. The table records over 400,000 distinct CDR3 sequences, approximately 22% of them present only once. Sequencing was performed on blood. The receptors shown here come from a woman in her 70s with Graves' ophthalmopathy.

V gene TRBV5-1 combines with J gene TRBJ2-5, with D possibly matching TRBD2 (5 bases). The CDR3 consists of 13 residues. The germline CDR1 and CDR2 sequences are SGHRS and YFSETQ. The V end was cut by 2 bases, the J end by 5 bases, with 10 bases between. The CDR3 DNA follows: TGCGCCAGCAGCTTCTGGGAGCGGGAGACCCAGTACTTC. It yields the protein CASSFWERETQYF.

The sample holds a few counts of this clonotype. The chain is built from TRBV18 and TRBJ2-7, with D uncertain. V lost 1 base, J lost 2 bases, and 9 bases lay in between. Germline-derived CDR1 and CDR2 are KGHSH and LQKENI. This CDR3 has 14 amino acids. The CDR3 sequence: CASSPQSATYEQYF. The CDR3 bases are TGTGCCAGCTCACCACAGTCTGCAACCTACGAGCAGTACTTC.

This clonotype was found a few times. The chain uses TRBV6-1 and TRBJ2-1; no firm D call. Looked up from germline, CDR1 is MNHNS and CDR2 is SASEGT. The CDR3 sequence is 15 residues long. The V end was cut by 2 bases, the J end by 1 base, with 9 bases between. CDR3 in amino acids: CASSENGKSYNEQFF. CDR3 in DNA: TGTGCCAGCAGTGAAAATGGGAAATCCTACAATGAGCAGTTCTTC.

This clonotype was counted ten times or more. Here the CDR3 reads CASSLGGPRSGELFF. For the CDR3, the DNA is TGTGCCAGCAGCTTAGGTGGTCCGCGGTCCGGGGAGCTGTTTTTT. The V call is TRBV7-3, the J call TRBJ2-2; D remains unclear. The ends were cut back, 2 bases at V and 6 bases at J, with 13 bases in the middle. The germline V gene has CDR1 SGHTA and CDR2 FQGTGA. CDR3 length: 15 amino acids.

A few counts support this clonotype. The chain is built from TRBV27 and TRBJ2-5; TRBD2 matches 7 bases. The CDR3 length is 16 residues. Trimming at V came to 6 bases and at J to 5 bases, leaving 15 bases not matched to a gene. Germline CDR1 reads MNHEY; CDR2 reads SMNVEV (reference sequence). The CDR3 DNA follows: TGTGCCAGCAGGGGGGGGAGGGGCTCCGGTTTCGAGACCCAGTACTTC. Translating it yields CASRGGRGSGFETQYF.

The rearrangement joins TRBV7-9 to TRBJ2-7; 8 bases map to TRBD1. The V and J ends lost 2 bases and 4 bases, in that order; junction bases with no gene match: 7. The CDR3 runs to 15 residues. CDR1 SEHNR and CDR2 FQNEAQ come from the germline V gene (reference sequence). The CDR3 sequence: CASSLFPRGRYEQYF. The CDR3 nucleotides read TGTGCCAGCAGCTTATTTCCCAGGGGGCGATACGAGCAGTACTTC.

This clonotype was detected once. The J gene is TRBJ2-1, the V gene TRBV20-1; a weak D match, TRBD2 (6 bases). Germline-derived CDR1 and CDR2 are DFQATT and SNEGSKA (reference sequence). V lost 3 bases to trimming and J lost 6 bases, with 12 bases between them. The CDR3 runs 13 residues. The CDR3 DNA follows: TGCAGTGCTAGGAGTACTAGCTCCAATGAGCAGTTCTTC. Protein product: CSARSTSSNEQFF.

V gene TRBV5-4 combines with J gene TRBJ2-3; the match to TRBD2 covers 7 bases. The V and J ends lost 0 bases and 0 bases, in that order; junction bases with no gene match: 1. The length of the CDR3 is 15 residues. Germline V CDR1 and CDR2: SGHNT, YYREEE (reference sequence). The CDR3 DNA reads TGTGCCAGCAGCTTGGAGCGGGGTAGCACAGATACGCAGTATTTT. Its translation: CASSLERGSTDTQYF.

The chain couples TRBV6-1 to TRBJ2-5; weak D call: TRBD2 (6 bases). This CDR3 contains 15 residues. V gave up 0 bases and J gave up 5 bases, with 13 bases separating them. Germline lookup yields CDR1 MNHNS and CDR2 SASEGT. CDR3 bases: TGTGCCAGCAGTGAAGCCCCGACTAGTATGGAGACCCAGTACTTC. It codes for CASSEAPTSMETQYF.

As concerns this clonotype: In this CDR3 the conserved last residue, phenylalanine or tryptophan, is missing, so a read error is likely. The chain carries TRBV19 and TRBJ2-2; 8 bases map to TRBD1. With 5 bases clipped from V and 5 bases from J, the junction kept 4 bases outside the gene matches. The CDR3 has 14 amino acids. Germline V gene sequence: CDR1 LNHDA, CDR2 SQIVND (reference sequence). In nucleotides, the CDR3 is TGTGCCAGTAGTGGACAGGGAAGGACCGGGGAGCTGTTTGTT. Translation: CASSGQGRTGELFV.

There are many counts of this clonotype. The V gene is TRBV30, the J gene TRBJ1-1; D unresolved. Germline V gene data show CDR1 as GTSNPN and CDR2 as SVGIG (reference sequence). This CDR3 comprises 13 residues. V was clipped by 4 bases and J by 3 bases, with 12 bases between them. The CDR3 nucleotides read TGTGCCTGGACACCCGAGATTTACACTGAAGCTTTCTTT. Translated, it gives CAWTPEIYTEAFF.

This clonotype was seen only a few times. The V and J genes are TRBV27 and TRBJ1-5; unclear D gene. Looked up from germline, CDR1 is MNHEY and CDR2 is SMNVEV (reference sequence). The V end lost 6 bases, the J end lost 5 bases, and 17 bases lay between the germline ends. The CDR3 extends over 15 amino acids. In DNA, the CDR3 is TGTGCCAGCAGCTTTCTTCCCCCAGGTTATCAGCCCCAGCATTTT. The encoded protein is CASSFLPPGYQPQHF.

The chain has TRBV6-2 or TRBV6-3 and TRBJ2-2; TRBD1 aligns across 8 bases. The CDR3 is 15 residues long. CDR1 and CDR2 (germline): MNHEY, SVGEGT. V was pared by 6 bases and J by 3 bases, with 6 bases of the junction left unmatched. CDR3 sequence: CASRRTGRDTGELFF. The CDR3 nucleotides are TGTGCCAGCAGAAGGACAGGGCGCGACACCGGGGAGCTGTTTTTT.

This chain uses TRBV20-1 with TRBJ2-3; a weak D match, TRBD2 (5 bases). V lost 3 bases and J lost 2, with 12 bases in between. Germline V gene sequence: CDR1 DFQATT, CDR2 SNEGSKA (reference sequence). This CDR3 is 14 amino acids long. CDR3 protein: CSARRDSYTDTQYF. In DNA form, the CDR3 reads TGCAGTGCTAGGAGGGATTCCTACACAGATACGCAGTATTTT.

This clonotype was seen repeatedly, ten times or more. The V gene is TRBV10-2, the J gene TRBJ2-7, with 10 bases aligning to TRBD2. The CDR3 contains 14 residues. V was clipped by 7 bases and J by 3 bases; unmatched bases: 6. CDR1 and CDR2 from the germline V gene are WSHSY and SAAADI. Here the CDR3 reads CASTLTSGYYEQYF. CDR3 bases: TGCGCCAGCACCCTGACTAGCGGGTACTACGAGCAGTACTTC.

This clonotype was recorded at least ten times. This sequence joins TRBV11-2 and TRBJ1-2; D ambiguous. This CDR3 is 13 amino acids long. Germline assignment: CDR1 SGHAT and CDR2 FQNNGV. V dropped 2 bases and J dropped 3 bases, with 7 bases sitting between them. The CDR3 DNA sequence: TGTGCCAGCAGCTTACGGTGGGACTATGGCTACACCTTC. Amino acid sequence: CASSLRWDYGYTF.

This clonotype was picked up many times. CDR3 sequence: CASSLRQGYGYTF. The CDR3 region has the DNA TGTGCCAGCAGCTTAAGGCAGGGCTATGGCTACACCTTC. This rearrangement joins TRBV7-2 to TRBJ1-2; D possibly corresponds to TRBD1 (5 bases). The CDR3 totals 13 residues. V gave up 2 bases and J gave up 4 bases, with 8 bases separating them. CDR1 is SGHTA and CDR2 is FQGNSA in the germline V gene.

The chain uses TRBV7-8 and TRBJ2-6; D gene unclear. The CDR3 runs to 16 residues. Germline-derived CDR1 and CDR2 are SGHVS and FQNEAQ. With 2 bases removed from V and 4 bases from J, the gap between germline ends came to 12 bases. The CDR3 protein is CASSLRRGPGANVLTF. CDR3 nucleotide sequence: TGTGCCAGCAGCTTAAGGCGTGGTCCCGGGGCCAACGTCCTGACTTTC.

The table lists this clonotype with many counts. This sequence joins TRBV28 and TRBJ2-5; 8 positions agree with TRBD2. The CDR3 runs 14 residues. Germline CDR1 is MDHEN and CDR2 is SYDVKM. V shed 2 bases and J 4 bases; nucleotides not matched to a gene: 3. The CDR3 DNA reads TGTGCCAGCAGTTTAATGGGACTAGGAGAGACCCAGTACTTC. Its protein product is CASSLMGLGETQYF.

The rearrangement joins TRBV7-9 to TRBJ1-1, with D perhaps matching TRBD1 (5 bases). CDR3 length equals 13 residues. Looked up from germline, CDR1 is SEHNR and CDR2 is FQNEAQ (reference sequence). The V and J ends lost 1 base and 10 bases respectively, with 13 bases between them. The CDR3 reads CASSLDVRGRAFF. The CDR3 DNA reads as TGTGCCAGCAGCTTAGACGTGAGGGGTAGAGCTTTCTTT. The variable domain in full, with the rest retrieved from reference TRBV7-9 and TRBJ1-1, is DTGVSQNPRHKITKRGQNVTFRCDPISEHNRLYWYRQTLGQGPEFLTYFQNEAQLEKSRLLSDRFSAERPKGSFSTLEIQRTEQGDSAMYLCASSLDVRGRAFFGQGTRLTVV.

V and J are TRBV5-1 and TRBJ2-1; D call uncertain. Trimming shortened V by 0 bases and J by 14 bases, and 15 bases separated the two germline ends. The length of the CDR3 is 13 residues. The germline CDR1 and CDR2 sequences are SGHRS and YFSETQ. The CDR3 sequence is CASSLEGASVKFF. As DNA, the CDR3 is TGCGCCAGCAGCTTGGAGGGCGCCTCGGTCAAGTTCTTC. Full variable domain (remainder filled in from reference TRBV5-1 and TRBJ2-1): KAGVTQTPRYLIKTRGQQVTLSCSPISGHRSVSWYQQTPGQGLQFLFEYFSETQRNKGNFPGRFSGRQFSNSRSEMNVSTLELGDSALYLCASSLEGASVKFFGPGTRLTVL.

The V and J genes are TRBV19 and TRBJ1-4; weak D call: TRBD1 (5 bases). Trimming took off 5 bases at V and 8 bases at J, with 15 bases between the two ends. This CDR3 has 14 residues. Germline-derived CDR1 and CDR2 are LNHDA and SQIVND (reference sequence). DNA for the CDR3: TGTGCCAGTAGTTTCCGACAGAGCGTCGAAAAACTGTTTTTT. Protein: CASSFRQSVEKLFF.

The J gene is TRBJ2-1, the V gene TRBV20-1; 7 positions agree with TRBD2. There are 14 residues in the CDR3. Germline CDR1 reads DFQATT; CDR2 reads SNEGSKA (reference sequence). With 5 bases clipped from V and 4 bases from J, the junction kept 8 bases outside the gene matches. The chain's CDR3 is CSAESLAAYNEQFF. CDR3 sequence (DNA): TGCAGTGCTGAGTCTCTAGCGGCGTACAATGAGCAGTTCTTC.

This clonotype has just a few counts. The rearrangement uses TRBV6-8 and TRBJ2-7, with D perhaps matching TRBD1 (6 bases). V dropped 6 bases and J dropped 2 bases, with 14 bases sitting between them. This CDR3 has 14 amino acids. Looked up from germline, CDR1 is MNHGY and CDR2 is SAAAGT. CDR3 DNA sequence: TGTGCCAGCAGGCACCGGGACACCACCTACGAGCAGTACTTC. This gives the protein CASRHRDTTYEQYF.

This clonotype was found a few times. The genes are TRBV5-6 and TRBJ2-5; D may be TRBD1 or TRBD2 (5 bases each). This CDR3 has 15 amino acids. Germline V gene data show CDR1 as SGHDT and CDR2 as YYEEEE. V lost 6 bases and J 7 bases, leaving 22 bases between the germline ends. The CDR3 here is CASTPGRIKSWTQYF. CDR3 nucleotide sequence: TGTGCCAGCACCCCGGGACGAATCAAGAGCTGGACCCAGTACTTC.

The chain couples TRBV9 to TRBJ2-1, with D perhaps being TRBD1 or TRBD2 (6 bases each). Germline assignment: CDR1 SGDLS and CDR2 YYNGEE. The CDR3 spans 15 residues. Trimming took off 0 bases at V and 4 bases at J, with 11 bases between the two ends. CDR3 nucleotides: TGTGCCAGCAGCGTAGAAGGGGGGAGGTACAATGAGCAGTTCTTC. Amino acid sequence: CASSVEGGRYNEQFF.

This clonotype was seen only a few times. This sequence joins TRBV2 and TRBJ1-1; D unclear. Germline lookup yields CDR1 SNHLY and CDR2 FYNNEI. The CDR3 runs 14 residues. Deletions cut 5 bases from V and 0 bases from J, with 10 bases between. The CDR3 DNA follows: TGTGCCAGCAGTCGCCAATTTATGAACACTGAAGCTTTCTTT. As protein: CASSRQFMNTEAFF. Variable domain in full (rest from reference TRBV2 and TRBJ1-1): EPEVTQTPSHQVTQMGQEVILRCVPISNHLYFYWYRQILGQKVEFLVSFYNNEISEKSEIFDDQFSVERPDGSNFTLKIRSTKLEDSAMYFCASSRQFMNTEAFFGQGTRLTVV.

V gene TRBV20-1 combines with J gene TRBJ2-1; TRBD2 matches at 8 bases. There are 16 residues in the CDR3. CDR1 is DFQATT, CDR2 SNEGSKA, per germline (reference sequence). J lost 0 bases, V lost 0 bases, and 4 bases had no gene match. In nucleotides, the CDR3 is TGCAGTGCTAGAGATAGTACTAGCGGCTCCTACAATGAGCAGTTCTTC. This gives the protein CSARDSTSGSYNEQFF.

The CDR3, as DNA: TGTGCCAGCTCAGTTGACCCCTACGAGCAGTACTTC. Its translation is CASSVDPYEQYF. V is TRBV18 and J is TRBJ2-7; D call uncertain. The V end lost 5 bases, the J end lost 2 bases, and 7 bases lay between the germline ends. The CDR3 length is 12 residues. Germline assignment: CDR1 KGHSH and CDR2 LQKENI.